Each of the 17 T cell receptor beta chains below was sequenced from the same sample in a study of T cells in Graves' hyperthyroidism and ophthalmopathy. Template material for amplifying TCR beta CDR3 regions consisted of RNA transcripts. Using the HTBI primer set, a first-round RT-PCR was run on the TCR CDR3. TCRdb ran MiXCR on the multiplex PCR reads and lists one entry per CDR3 protein. Altogether some 400,000 distinct CDR3 sequences are present, roughly 14% being singletons, with the ten largest covering roughly 11%. The sequenced material came from blood. The receptors shown here come from a woman in her fifties or sixties with Graves' hyperthyroidism.

V is TRBV24-1 and J is TRBJ2-1; D is uncertain. This CDR3 has 15 amino acids. V shed 5 bases and J shed 7 bases, with 17 bases lying between them. Germline lookup yields CDR1 KGHDR and CDR2 SFDVKD. Here the CDR3 reads CATSALDLPPNEQFF. CDR3 coding DNA: TGTGCCACCAGTGCCTTAGACCTGCCGCCAAATGAGCAGTTCTTC.

This clonotype was detected only a few times. The chain links TRBV7-9 to TRBJ1-5; a weak D match, TRBD1 (6 bases). CDR1 and CDR2 from the germline V gene are SEHNR and FQNEAQ (reference sequence). The CDR3 length is 16 residues. Trimming left V 5 bases short and J 3 bases short, with 17 bases between. The CDR3 is CASSPPGGGSNQPQHF. The CDR3 coding sequence is TGTGCCAGCAGCCCCCCCGGGGGGGGCTCCAATCAGCCCCAGCATTTT.

This clonotype was seen at least ten times. The chain couples TRBV20-1 to TRBJ2-5; possible D gene TRBD2, 5 bases. CDR3 length equals 12 residues. CDR1 DFQATT and CDR2 SNEGSKA come from the germline V gene (reference sequence). V dropped 6 bases and J dropped 4 bases, with 12 bases sitting between them. The CDR3 DNA sequence: TGCAGTGCCAGACCCGGAGGAGAGACCCAGTACTTC. This encodes CSARPGGETQYF.

A few counts support this clonotype. The J gene is TRBJ1-1, the V gene TRBV20-1; D is uncertain. V was clipped by 3 bases and J by 0 bases, with 11 bases between them. The CDR3 has 14 amino acids. Germline V gene data show CDR1 as DFQATT and CDR2 as SNEGSKA (reference sequence). The CDR3 is CSASLRGLNTEAFF. CDR3 nucleotide sequence: TGCAGTGCTAGCCTACGAGGGCTGAACACTGAAGCTTTCTTT.

The rearrangement uses TRBV9 and TRBJ2-1, with TRBD2 identical over 9 bases. V dropped 3 bases and J dropped 6; count of bases not matched to a gene: 7. Per the germline V gene, CDR1 is SGDLS and CDR2 is YYNGEE. The CDR3 has 15 residues. The CDR3, as DNA: TGTGCCAGCAGCGCGACCGGGACTAGCCTCAATGAGCAGTTCTTC. Translation: CASSATGTSLNEQFF.

This clonotype was counted many times. The J gene is TRBJ1-1, the V gene TRBV2, with TRBD1 matching 8 bases. V was clipped by 4 bases and J by 7 bases; unmatched bases: 5. There are 13 residues in the CDR3. The germline V gene encodes CDR1 SNHLY and CDR2 FYNNEI. In DNA form, the CDR3 reads TGTGCCAGCAGTGGACAGGGGATGGGTGAAGCTTTCTTT. It translates to CASSGQGMGEAFF.

In this sample, this clonotype turned up many times. The V call is TRBV5-1, the J call TRBJ2-3; weak D call: TRBD1 (5 bases). CDR1 SGHRS and CDR2 YFSETQ come from the germline V gene. The V gene lost 5 bases and the J gene lost 0 bases, with 10 bases spanning the gap. This CDR3 is 14 amino acids long. CDR3 DNA sequence: TGCGCCAGCAGTTCTTGGGGCAGCACAGATACGCAGTATTTT. Translating gives CASSSWGSTDTQYF.

This clonotype was counted at least ten times. The V call is TRBV24-1, the J call TRBJ2-3, with 10 bases aligning to TRBD1. The CDR3 totals 16 residues. CDR1 and CDR2 (germline): KGHDR, SFDVKD. V was pared by 7 bases and J by 6 bases, with 12 bases of the junction left unmatched. The CDR3 coding sequence is TGTGCCACCAGATTTGCGGGACAGGGGCTCTTGGATACGCAGTATTTT. It is translated as CATRFAGQGLLDTQYF.

This clonotype showed up many times. The DNA of the CDR3 is TGTGCCAGCAGTGAAAGCCTGTATAGGGGTATTGGCTATGGCTACACCTTC. As protein: CASSESLYRGIGYGYTF. The chain links TRBV2 to TRBJ1-2; possibly TRBD1 for D (5 bases). The germline V gene encodes CDR1 SNHLY and CDR2 FYNNEI. The CDR3 covers 17 residues. Trimming stripped 2 bases from V and 4 bases from J, with 20 bases between.

Concerning this clonotype itself: Compared with germline, one end of the junction differs, possibly owing to a read error. This chain links TRBV27 with TRBJ2-1, with D maybe TRBD1 (5 bases). CDR1 is MNHEY, CDR2 SMNVEV, per germline (reference sequence). This CDR3 region has 14 residues. CDR3 sequence: CTSTHLGRGNEQFF. For the CDR3, the DNA is TGTACCAGCACCCACCTGGGAAGGGGCAATGAGCAGTTCTTC.

This clonotype was found many times. This chain joins TRBV11-1 and TRBJ2-1; D gene unclear. CDR1 SGHAT and CDR2 FQDESV come from the germline V gene (reference sequence). This CDR3 region has 16 residues. V dropped 2 bases and J dropped 0 bases, with 11 bases sitting between them. Written as DNA, the CDR3 is TGTGCCAGCAGCTTATTTAGGAGCAACTCCTACAATGAGCAGTTCTTC. It is translated as CASSLFRSNSYNEQFF. Filled out from reference TRBV11-1 and TRBJ2-1, the complete variable domain reads EAEVAQSPRYKITEKSQAVAFWCDPISGHATLYWYRQILGQGPELLVQFQDESVVDDSQLPKDRFSAERLKGVDSTLKIQPAELGDSAMYLCASSLFRSNSYNEQFFGPGTRLTVL.

A word on this clonotype: At one of its ends the junction is not consistent with the germline gene, which may arise from a read error. This rearrangement joins TRBV10-3 to TRBJ2-4, with 8 bases identical to TRBD1. Germline loops: CDR1 ENHRY, CDR2 SYGVKD. The CDR3 consists of 17 residues. The CDR3 loop reads CAIGDGQGVSAKNIQYF. CDR3 DNA sequence: TGTGCCATCGGTGACGGACAGGGCGTCTCGGCCAAAAACATTCAGTACTTC.

J is TRBJ1-6 and V is TRBV27; unclear D gene. CDR3 size: 13 residues. Deletions cut 8 bases from V and 5 bases from J, with 10 bases between. The germline V gene has CDR1 MNHEY and CDR2 SMNVEV (reference sequence). The chain's CDR3 is CASGTSHNSPLHF. The CDR3 DNA sequence: TGTGCCAGCGGAACTTCACATAATTCACCCCTCCACTTT.

This clonotype has ten or more counts. The chain uses TRBV2 and TRBJ2-7; the match to TRBD1 covers 10 bases. Germline V CDR1 and CDR2: SNHLY, FYNNEI. CDR3 length: 13 residues. The V segment lost 4 bases and the J segment 6 bases; nucleotides outside the gene matches: 3. The CDR3 loop reads CASSGQGAREQYF. The CDR3, as DNA: TGTGCCAGCAGTGGACAGGGGGCGCGCGAGCAGTACTTC.

By its share, this clonotype is medium-sized (0.01 to 0.1%). The chain uses TRBV11-2 and TRBJ2-3; 8 positions agree with TRBD2. V lost 0 bases, J lost 10 bases, and 6 bases stayed unmatched. CDR3 length equals 14 residues. CDR1 is SGHAT, CDR2 FQNNGV, per germline. CDR3 in DNA: TGTGCCAGCAGCTTAGATCCGGGGACTAGTGCGCAGTATTTT. This sequence encodes CASSLDPGTSAQYF.

This clonotype was picked up a small number of times. The chain couples TRBV7-9 to TRBJ2-5; D not certain. V lost 3 bases to trimming and J lost 5 bases, with 13 bases between them. Germline V lookup: CDR1 SEHNR, CDR2 FQNEAQ (reference sequence). This CDR3 comprises 14 residues. CDR3: CASSLGYVTETQYF. In nucleotides, the CDR3 is TGTGCCAGCAGCTTGGGTTACGTAACGGAGACCCAGTACTTC.

This clonotype was seen a few times. This chain connects TRBV20-1 to TRBJ2-2; 9 bases align to TRBD1. The CDR3 covers 15 residues. In germline, CDR1 is DFQATT, CDR2 SNEGSKA (reference sequence). J gave up 4 bases and V 5 bases, and 8 bases lay outside the gene matches. The CDR3 DNA reads TGCAGTGCTTCCGGACAGGGGTTGGGCACCGGGGAGCTGTTTTTT. Translated, it gives CSASGQGLGTGELFF.